This entry lists 12 T cell receptor beta chains sequenced from one sample in a study of identical twins. TCRdb re-analysed the 5' RACE reads in MiXCR, keeping a single row per CDR3 protein. The sample lists about 900,000 distinct CDR3 sequences, 12% seen once, with around 1.5% in the top ten. Separately, the same data were catalogued under a study of yellow fever vaccine responses in identical twins.

The sample comprised PBMCs. The receptors were sampled from a woman between 18 and 29 years old in good health.

This clonotype was counted between two and nine times. V and J are TRBV6-1 and TRBJ1-1; the D gene is possibly TRBD1 (6 bases). The CDR3 is 15 residues long. Germline-derived CDR1 and CDR2 are MNHNS and SASEGT. Trimming pared 6 bases from V and 4 bases from J, leaving 18 bases between. The CDR3 region is CASSLRGDAFTEAFF. In DNA form, the CDR3 reads TGTGCCAGCAGCCTCAGGGGCGATGCATTCACTGAAGCTTTCTTT.

Many counts were recorded for this clonotype. This sequence joins TRBV7-3 and TRBJ2-3; D uncertain. The germline V gene has CDR1 SGHTA and CDR2 FQGTGA. The CDR3 loop spans 14 amino acids. The V end was cut by 2 bases, the J end by 2 bases, with 8 bases between. Here the CDR3 reads CASSLGHSTDTQYF. In DNA form, the CDR3 reads TGTGCCAGCAGCTTAGGCCACTCCACAGATACGCAGTATTTT.

The rearrangement links TRBV23-1 to TRBJ2-1, with TRBD1 as a possible D gene (5 bases). TRBV23-1 is an open reading frame, and its role is uncertain. The germline V and J ends were trimmed by 7 bases and 15 bases, with 16 bases remaining between them. The CDR3 runs to 11 residues. The CDR3 DNA is TGCGCCAGCATGGGGCATCCGGCCGGGTTCTTC. This sequence encodes CASMGHPAGFF.

The table lists this clonotype with a few counts. This chain uses TRBV7-8 with TRBJ1-6, with 10 nucleotides matching TRBD1. This CDR3 comprises 14 residues. V gave up 2 bases and J gave up 13 bases; unmatched junction bases: 5. Looked up from germline, CDR1 is SGHVS and CDR2 is FQNEAQ. The CDR3 reads CASSLPGQGSPLHF. CDR3 DNA: TGTGCCAGCAGCTTACCGGGACAGGGGAGCCCCCTCCACTTT.

The chain couples TRBV20-1 to TRBJ2-3; D possibly corresponds to TRBD2 (5 bases). Trimming shortened V by 3 bases and J by 2 bases, and 9 bases separated the two germline ends. Germline V gene sequence: CDR1 DFQATT, CDR2 SNEGSKA (reference sequence). The CDR3 extends over 13 amino acids. CDR3 DNA: TGCAGTGCTAGGTTCGGGAACACAGATACGCAGTATTTT. It codes for CSARFGNTDTQYF.

This clonotype was counted a few times. This chain's CDR3 is CASSQAVGTANQPQHF. The CDR3 bases are TGCGCCAGCAGCCAGGCCGTCGGGACAGCTAATCAGCCCCAGCATTTT. The rearrangement links TRBV4-1 to TRBJ1-5; 7 positions agree with TRBD1. Germline V gene lookup returns CDR1 MGHRA and CDR2 YSYEKL. This CDR3 has 16 residues. The J segment lost 4 bases and the V segment lost 3 bases, leaving 9 bases of the junction unmatched.

In this sample, this clonotype turned up a few times. This chain links TRBV29-1 with TRBJ2-1, with 9 nucleotides matching TRBD2. Germline CDR1 is SQVTM and CDR2 is ANQGSEA. This CDR3 is built from 16 residues. After removal of 1 base from V and 4 bases from J, the junction contained 8 bases not matched to a gene. The CDR3 here is CSVEGDAGLAYNEQFF. CDR3 in DNA: TGCAGCGTTGAAGGCGACGCGGGACTAGCTTACAATGAGCAGTTCTTC.

A few counts support this clonotype. The rearrangement uses TRBV5-5 and TRBJ2-1, with TRBD2 identical over 15 bases. CDR1 and CDR2 (germline): SGHKS, YYEKEE (reference sequence). V was pared by 5 bases and J by 0 bases, with 6 bases of the junction left unmatched. The CDR3 is 18 amino acids. This CDR3 is CASSSGTSGGSSYNEQFF. The CDR3 nucleotides read TGTGCCAGCAGTTCCGGGACTAGCGGGGGGAGCTCCTACAATGAGCAGTTCTTC.

V and J are TRBV11-2 and TRBJ2-6, with D possibly being TRBD1 (6 bases). The germline V and J ends were trimmed by 5 bases and 0 bases, with 17 bases remaining between them. Germline CDR1 is SGHAT and CDR2 is FQNNGV. The CDR3 sequence is 18 residues long. The CDR3 DNA follows: TGTGCCAGCAGCCCGAGACAGGCGTTTTCCTCTGGGGCCAACGTCCTGACTTTC. Amino acids: CASSPRQAFSSGANVLTF.

The chain's CDR3 is CASRETDSYNEQFF. CDR3 nucleotides: TGCGCCAGCAGGGAAACCGATTCCTACAATGAGCAGTTCTTC. V and J are TRBV5-1 and TRBJ2-1, with D unclear. The V end lost 5 bases, the J end lost 1 base, and 10 bases lay between the germline ends. CDR3 size: 14 residues. Germline V gene data show CDR1 as SGHRS and CDR2 as YFSETQ. Filled out from reference TRBV5-1 and TRBJ2-1, the complete variable domain reads KAGVTQTPRYLIKTRGQQVTLSCSPISGHRSVSWYQQTPGQGLQFLFEYFSETQRNKGNFPGRFSGRQFSNSRSEMNVSTLELGDSALYLCASRETDSYNEQFFGPGTRLTVL.

In its sample, this clonotype was seen a few times. V and J are TRBV20-1 and TRBJ2-3, with 11 bases matching TRBD2. The CDR3 is made up of 16 amino acids. CDR1 and CDR2 (germline): DFQATT, SNEGSKA (reference sequence). V lost 4 bases and J lost 2; bases outside the gene matches: 8. The CDR3 bases are TGCAGTGCTACCGTACTAGCGGGGGTCCCCACAGATACGCAGTATTTT. It specifies CSATVLAGVPTDTQYF.

The rearrangement links TRBV5-1 to TRBJ2-1, with D unresolved. This CDR3 has 14 residues. Germline V gene sequence: CDR1 SGHRS, CDR2 YFSETQ. Trimming stripped 3 bases from V and 2 bases from J, with 9 bases between. CDR3 bases: TGCGCCAGCAGCTCCGTGCTGACCTACAATGAGCAGTTCTTC. Translated: CASSSVLTYNEQFF.